The 32 T cell receptor beta chains below come from one sample, sequenced in a study of T cell responses to AZD1222 COVID-19 vaccine. The repertoire was sequenced with immunoSEQ multiplex PCR; TCRdb's copy has only in-frame clones and lacks some. The sample has approximately 170,000 clones, around 89% seen once. The sequencing used peripheral blood, collected on day 0 of AZD1222 vaccination. These receptors were obtained from an adult in good health.

The chain uses TRBV30 and TRBJ2-5; TRBD1 is a possible D gene (6 bases). The V and J ends lost 5 bases and 5 bases respectively, with 18 bases between them. The germline gives CDR1 GTSNPN, CDR2 SVGIG (reference sequence). This CDR3 has 14 residues. CDR3 bases: TGTGCCTGGGACCTAACAGGGCTCTCGGAGACCCAGTACTTC. Amino acids: CAWDLTGLSETQYF.

The CDR3 is CASSESKRDSNQPQHF. DNA of the CDR3: TGCGCCAGCAGTGAGTCGAAACGGGATAGCAATCAGCCCCAGCATTTT. The chain joins TRBV10-2 to TRBJ1-5; D not certain. Looked up from germline, CDR1 is WSHSY and CDR2 is SAAADI. The V gene lost 0 bases and the J gene lost 0 bases, with 9 bases spanning the gap. The CDR3 consists of 16 residues.

The chain couples TRBV5-5 to TRBJ2-7; D may match TRBD1 or TRBD2 (5 bases each). The CDR3 extends over 13 amino acids. Trimming took off 5 bases at V and 5 bases at J, with 14 bases between the two ends. CDR1 and CDR2 (germline): SGHKS, YYEKEE (reference sequence). The CDR3 is CASRPGTGHEQYV. The CDR3 region has the DNA TGTGCCAGCAGACCGGGGACGGGACACGAGCAGTACGTC.

The chain joins TRBV7-6 to TRBJ1-6, with D perhaps TRBD1 (5 bases). Germline CDR1 reads SGHVS; CDR2 reads FNYEAQ. Trimming removed 5 bases from V and 4 bases from J, with 18 bases in between. This CDR3 is 17 amino acids long. In DNA, the CDR3 is TGTGCCAGCAGCCCTGAACCAGGGACCCCATATAATTCACCCCTCCACTTT. This gives the protein CASSPEPGTPYNSPLHF. The entire variable domain, with the rest obtained from reference TRBV7-6 and TRBJ1-6, is as follows: GAGVSQSPRYKVTKRGQDVALRCDPISGHVSLYWYRQALGQGPEFLTYFNYEAQQDKSGLPNDRFSAERPEGSISTLTIQRTEQRDSAMYRCASSPEPGTPYNSPLHFGNGTRLTVT.

The J gene is TRBJ2-5, the V gene TRBV6-5, with D perhaps matching TRBD1 or TRBD2 (7 bases each). Germline V gives CDR1 MNHEY, CDR2 SVGAGI. Between the trimmed V and J ends, which lost 4 bases and 5 bases, there was a span of 20 bases. This CDR3 has 16 amino acids. CDR3 in amino acids: CASSFDREGQGETQYF. The CDR3, as DNA: TGTGCCAGCAGTTTCGACAGGGAGGGACAAGGGGAGACCCAGTACTTC.

This rearrangement joins TRBV5-1 to TRBJ1-1; 10 bases are shared with TRBD1. Germline values: CDR1 SGHRS, CDR2 YFSETQ. V shed 0 bases and J 4 bases; nucleotides not matched to a gene: 3. This CDR3 has 15 amino acids. CDR3 region: CASSLGDRGSTEAFF. CDR3 bases: TGCGCCAGCAGCTTGGGGGACAGGGGAAGCACTGAAGCTTTCTTT.

The chain links TRBV15 to TRBJ2-3; 7 positions match TRBD1. The CDR3 totals 14 residues. With V trimmed by 5 bases and J by 1 base, 3 bases remained unmatched. Germline loops: CDR1 LNHNV, CDR2 YYDKDF (reference sequence). CDR3 in amino acids: CATSGGQRTDTQYF. The CDR3 bases are TGTGCCACCAGCGGGGGACAGCGCACAGATACGCAGTATTTT.

The rearrangement links TRBV30 to TRBJ1-5; D might be TRBD1 (6 bases). Trimming cost V 2 bases and J 7 bases, with 21 bases left between them. CDR1 is GTSNPN and CDR2 is SVGIG in the germline V gene (reference sequence). There are 16 residues in the CDR3. The CDR3 DNA reads TGTGCCTGGAGTCGAGGGGGACGTTTTAATGGGCAGCCCCAGCATTTT. This translates into CAWSRGGRFNGQPQHF.

The rearrangement links TRBV19 to TRBJ2-4; the match to TRBD1 covers 7 bases. CDR1 and CDR2 (germline): LNHDA, SQIVND (reference sequence). The CDR3 has 19 residues. V lost 5 bases and J lost 0; bases outside the gene matches: 16. DNA of the CDR3: TGTGCCAGTAGTTCTCCCCCCGGGACAGAAATATTAGCCAAAAACATTCAGTACTTC. Protein product: CASSSPPGTEILAKNIQYF.

This chain links TRBV20-1 with TRBJ2-7, with TRBD1 matching over 10 bases. The CDR3 consists of 13 residues. Per the germline V gene, CDR1 is DFQATT and CDR2 is SNEGSKA (reference sequence). V lost 3 bases, J lost 3 bases, and 2 bases stayed unmatched. CDR3 sequence reads: CSASRDRGYEQYF. For the CDR3, the DNA is TGCAGTGCTAGTAGGGACAGGGGCTACGAGCAGTACTTC.

This chain joins TRBV14 and TRBJ2-2; D is unclear. Germline loops: CDR1 SGHDN, CDR2 FVKESK. This CDR3 comprises 14 residues. V lost 0 bases and J 7 bases, leaving 9 bases between the germline ends. The CDR3 loop reads CASSQDPDYGELFF. DNA for the CDR3: TGTGCCAGCAGCCAAGATCCGGATTACGGGGAGCTGTTTTTT.

The DNA of the CDR3 is TGCGCCAGCAGCTCAACGACAGGGGGCGAGACCCAGTACTTC. The encoded protein is CASSSTTGGETQYF. The J gene is TRBJ2-5, the V gene TRBV5-1, with TRBD1 identical over 10 bases. Germline assignment: CDR1 SGHRS and CDR2 YFSETQ. There are 14 residues in the CDR3. The ends lost 3 bases at V and 5 bases at J; junction bases unmatched: 4.

The chain uses TRBV6-5 and TRBJ1-6; no definite D call. Trimming took 10 bases from V and 8 from J, leaving 18 bases between them. This CDR3 is 14 amino acids long. Germline V CDR1 and CDR2: MNHEY, SVGAGI. The CDR3: CAIPRGTRDSPLHF. The DNA of the CDR3 is TGTGCCATTCCTCGGGGAACACGGGATTCACCCCTCCACTTT.

V and J are TRBV10-1 and TRBJ2-3; no clear D. This CDR3 contains 15 residues. Per the germline V gene, CDR1 is WNHNN and CDR2 is SYGVQD (reference sequence). The V end was cut by 3 bases, the J end by 0 bases, with 10 bases between. In nucleotides, the CDR3 is TGCGCCAGCAGTGAAAGACCCAGGAGCACAGATACGCAGTATTTT. Translation gives CASSERPRSTDTQYF.

V gene TRBV6-5 combines with J gene TRBJ1-2; D remains unclear. This CDR3 spans 12 amino acids. In germline, CDR1 is MNHEY, CDR2 SVGAGI. V lost 8 bases to trimming and J lost 4 bases, with 11 bases between them. CDR3 sequence: CASWSGPYGYTF. The CDR3 DNA reads as TGTGCCAGCTGGTCAGGCCCCTATGGCTACACCTTC.

For the CDR3, the DNA is TGTGCCAGCCGGAGACTAGCCCCCGGGGAGCTGTTTTTT. Amino acids: CASRRLAPGELFF. V and J are TRBV2 and TRBJ2-2; 7 bases are shared with TRBD2. The CDR3 has 13 amino acids. CDR1 and CDR2 (germline): SNHLY, FYNNEI. Unmatched junction bases numbered 6, after V lost 8 bases and J lost 6 bases. Full variable domain (outside the CDR3, taken from reference TRBV2 and TRBJ2-2): EPEVTQTPSHQVTQMGQEVILRCVPISNHLYFYWYRQILGQKVEFLVSFYNNEISEKSEIFDDQFSVERPDGSNFTLKIRSTKLEDSAMYFCASRRLAPGELFFGEGSRLTVL.

This clone was counted between two and nine times. V usage is TRBV4-2 and J usage is TRBJ1-4; 9 bases map to TRBD1. The V gene's germline CDR1 is LGHNA and CDR2 YNFKEQ. V was pared by 3 bases and J by 7 bases, with 9 bases of the junction left unmatched. This CDR3 spans 16 amino acids. Here the CDR3 reads CASSQDDRGFGEKLFF. The CDR3 nucleotides read TGTGCCAGCAGCCAGGATGACAGGGGGTTCGGTGAAAAACTGTTTTTT.

J is TRBJ2-3 and V is TRBV21-1; the listed D gene, TRBD2, was not tested against the DNA. TRBV21-1 is a known pseudogene. This CDR3 region has 17 residues. In nucleotides, the CDR3 is TGTGCCAGCAGCGCAATACTAGCGGGGGGAAGCACAGATACGCAGTATTTT. This gives the protein CASSAILAGGSTDTQYF.

The chain employs TRBV7-6 and TRBJ2-1, with 9 nucleotides matching TRBD1. Germline V CDR1 and CDR2: SGHVS, FNYEAQ. This CDR3 contains 15 residues. The trim removed 1 base at V and 8 bases at J, leaving 6 bases unmatched. This CDR3 is CASSLGLGQGYEQFF. As DNA, the CDR3 is TGTGCCAGCAGCTTAGGGTTGGGACAGGGTTATGAGCAGTTCTTC.

This CDR3 reads CASSIFGQAYEQYF. CDR3 bases: TGTGCCAGTAGTATATTCGGACAGGCCTACGAGCAGTACTTC. The rearrangement uses TRBV19 and TRBJ2-7, with 7 bases identical to TRBD1. Trimming removed 2 bases from V and 2 bases from J; junction bases left unmatched: 3. The CDR3 has 14 residues. The germline CDR1 and CDR2 sequences are LNHDA and SQIVND (reference sequence).

V usage is TRBV13 and J usage is TRBJ1-6, with a weak D call TRBD1 (6 bases). Germline V lookup: CDR1 PRHDT, CDR2 FYEKMQ (reference sequence). V lost 5 bases to trimming and J lost 9 bases, with 17 bases between them. The CDR3 is made up of 15 amino acids. CDR3 bases: TGTGCCAGCAGCATCCAAACAGGGTCCGCTTCACCCCTCCACTTT. This codes for CASSIQTGSASPLHF.

This clone has a single count. The chain joins TRBV27 to TRBJ1-1; 7 bases are a match to TRBD1. Germline V gene lookup returns CDR1 MNHEY and CDR2 SMNVEV (reference sequence). This CDR3 is built from 15 residues. The trim removed 6 bases at V and 1 base at J, leaving 8 bases unmatched. The CDR3 DNA sequence: TGTGCCAGCAGAGGACCGGGGACAGCGAACACTGAAGCTTTCTTT. This encodes CASRGPGTANTEAFF.

The V gene is TRBV21-1, the J gene TRBJ1-5; TRBD1 is taken as the D call from the table, unchecked against the DNA. TRBV21-1 is assigned pseudogene status. The length of the CDR3 is 18 residues. The chain's CDR3 is CASSKARTGGQSNQPQHF. The CDR3 DNA reads TGTGCCAGCAGCAAAGCCCGGACAGGGGGTCAGAGCAATCAGCCCCAGCATTTT.

Only one count was recorded for this clone. The V gene is TRBV28, the J gene TRBJ2-7; 11 bases match TRBD1. This CDR3 has 15 amino acids. The V segment lost 5 bases and the J segment 6 bases; nucleotides outside the gene matches: 9. Germline V lookup: CDR1 MDHEN, CDR2 SYDVKM. The CDR3, as DNA: TGTGCCAGCAGTCGGACAGGGGGCGACTCGGGCGAGCAGTACTTC. This sequence encodes CASSRTGGDSGEQYF. The complete variable domain, with remaining parts taken from reference TRBV28 and TRBJ2-7, reads DVKVTQSSRYLVKRTGEKVFLECVQDMDHENMFWYRQDPGLGLRLIYFSYDVKMKEKGDIPEGYSVSREKKERFSLILESASTNQTSMYLCASSRTGGDSGEQYFGPGTRLTVT.

The chain recombines TRBV5-1 with TRBJ1-2; D unresolved. Germline V gene data show CDR1 as SGHRS and CDR2 as YFSETQ. The CDR3 sequence is 14 residues long. V was clipped by 5 bases and J by 4 bases, with 15 bases between them. CDR3 nucleotides: TGCGCCAGCAGTCTTACGGGATACGCCTATGGCTACACCTTC. Amino acids: CASSLTGYAYGYTF.

In this sample, this clone turned up once. This sequence joins TRBV6-4 and TRBJ2-1; D unresolved. The V and J ends lost 3 bases and 5 bases respectively, with 8 bases between them. Germline V gene lookup returns CDR1 MRHNA and CDR2 SNTAGT. The CDR3 sequence is 13 residues long. CDR3 region: CASSENTDNEQFF. CDR3 bases: TGTGCCAGCAGTGAAAACACGGACAATGAGCAGTTCTTC.

CDR3 amino acids: CASSFGGRQGRRAFF. DNA of the CDR3: TGTGCCAGCAGTTTCGGAGGGCGACAGGGGAGGAGAGCTTTCTTT. This chain uses TRBV28 with TRBJ1-1, with TRBD1 matching over 8 bases. In germline, CDR1 is MDHEN, CDR2 SYDVKM. V lost 3 bases to trimming and J lost 10 bases; unmatched junction nucleotides: 13. The CDR3 loop spans 15 amino acids.

The CDR3 DNA reads as TGTGCCAGCAGTCCCACAGGGCTGGCTAATGAAAAACTGTTTTTT. It encodes CASSPTGLANEKLFF. The J gene is TRBJ1-4, the V gene TRBV6-5, with a tentative D call TRBD1 (6 bases). V lost 5 bases, J lost 3 bases, and 13 bases lay in between. This CDR3 region has 15 residues. CDR1 is MNHEY, CDR2 SVGAGI, per germline.

This clone was counted once. The CDR3 is CASSISSSGANVLTF. The CDR3 DNA reads TGTGCCAGTAGTATTTCCAGCTCTGGGGCCAACGTCCTGACTTTC. The rearrangement links TRBV19 to TRBJ2-6, with D unresolved. V lost 3 bases and J 0 bases, leaving 6 bases between the germline ends. In germline, CDR1 is LNHDA, CDR2 SQIVND (reference sequence). The CDR3 contains 15 residues.

The CDR3 here is CASSLSPPGGGYEQYF. Written as DNA, the CDR3 is TGTGCCAGCAGCCTATCACCCCCAGGGGGCGGGTACGAGCAGTACTTC. The chain employs TRBV27 and TRBJ2-7, with TRBD1 matching over 8 bases. Germline values: CDR1 MNHEY, CDR2 SMNVEV (reference sequence). V shed 6 bases, J shed 4 bases, and the junction held 14 bases outside the gene matches. This CDR3 is 16 amino acids long.

Here the CDR3 DNA reads TGTGCCAGCAGCTTGATTTCTCTCCGGGACAGCCACACAGATACGCAGTATTTT. Translation gives CASSLISLRDSHTDTQYF. The chain joins TRBV5-4 to TRBJ2-3; TRBD1 matches 7 bases. CDR3 length equals 18 residues. CDR1 is SGHNT, CDR2 YYREEE, per germline (reference sequence). The ends lost 1 base at V and 2 bases at J; junction bases unmatched: 13.

The chain has TRBV6-2 or TRBV6-3 and TRBJ2-7, with TRBD2 as a possible D gene (7 bases). The CDR3 has 16 residues. V was pared by 2 bases and J by 5 bases, with 19 bases between. Germline loops: CDR1 MNHEY, CDR2 SVGEGT. The CDR3 nucleotides are TGTGCCAGCAGTTACCCAAATGGGGGGGCACGGGACGAGCAGTACTTC. This translates into CASSYPNGGARDEQYF.